This T cell receptor (beta chain) was captured in a study of shared clonotypes between healthy human individuals. Using immunoSEQ multiplex PCR, the repertoire was profiled, and TCRdb retains in-frame clones only, with some absent. The profile shows 600,000 to 800,000 clones, roughly 72% of them singletons. The CDR3 extends over 11 amino acids. Looked up from germline, CDR1 is MDHEN and CDR2 is SYDVKM. The V end was cut by 3 bases, the J end by 9 bases, with 8 bases between. The specimen was memory CD4+ T cells sorted from blood. The subset is: CD45RA-negative fraction. The origin of this receptor is a woman aged 30 to 39 in good health. The V and J genes are TRBV28 and TRBJ1-1; D is unresolved. The CDR3 protein is CASSFNGQAFF. In DNA, the CDR3 is TGTGCCAGCAGTTTCAATGGGCAAGCTTTCTTT.